This T cell receptor beta chain stems from a study of regulatory T cells in long-lasting Graves disease. Sequencing libraries for TCR beta were prepared with iRepertoire HTBI primers and Arm-PCR of CDR3 regions. Each CDR3 protein gets one entry after TCRdb re-called the multiplex PCR reads with MiXCR. Seen here are 350,000 to 500,000 distinct CDR3 sequences, over 15% observed once, and the top ten hold roughly 10%. Noted time point: newly diagnosed GD, antithyroid drugs for less than 3 months. Isolated PBMC RNA provided the starting material for the TCR library. CDR1 is SGHDT and CDR2 is YYEEEE in the germline V gene. This CDR3 is 15 amino acids long. Trimming removed 1 base from V and 6 bases from J; junction bases left unmatched: 3. These data were likewise used in another study, on T cells in Graves' hyperthyroidism and ophthalmopathy.

The starting material was peripheral blood mononuclear cells (PBMCs), obtained at new diagnosis, from a patient treated with antithyroid drugs. The source of this sequence is a woman under 40 with Graves disease. This chain connects TRBV5-6 to TRBJ2-1; 11 positions match TRBD1. The DNA of the CDR3 is TGTGCCAGCAGCTTGTTTGGGACAGGGGGCAATGAGCAGTTCTTC. It codes for CASSLFGTGGNEQFF.